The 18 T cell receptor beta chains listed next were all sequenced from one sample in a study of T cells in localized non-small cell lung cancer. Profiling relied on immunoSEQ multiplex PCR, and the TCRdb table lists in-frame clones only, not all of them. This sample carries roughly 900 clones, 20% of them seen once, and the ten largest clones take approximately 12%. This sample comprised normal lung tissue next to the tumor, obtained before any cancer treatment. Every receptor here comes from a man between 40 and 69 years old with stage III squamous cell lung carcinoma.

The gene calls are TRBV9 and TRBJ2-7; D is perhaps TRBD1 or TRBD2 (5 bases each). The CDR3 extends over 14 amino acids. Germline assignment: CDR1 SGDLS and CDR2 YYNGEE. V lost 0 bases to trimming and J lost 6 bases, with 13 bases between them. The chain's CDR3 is CASSVDLFGGEQYF. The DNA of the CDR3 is TGTGCCAGCAGCGTAGATCTCTTTGGGGGCGAGCAGTACTTC.

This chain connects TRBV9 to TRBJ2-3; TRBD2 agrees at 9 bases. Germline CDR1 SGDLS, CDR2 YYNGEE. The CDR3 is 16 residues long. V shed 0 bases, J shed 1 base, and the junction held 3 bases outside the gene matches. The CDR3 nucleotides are TGTGCCAGCAGCGTAGAAATAGCGGGGGGCACAGATACGCAGTATTTT. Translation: CASSVEIAGGTDTQYF.

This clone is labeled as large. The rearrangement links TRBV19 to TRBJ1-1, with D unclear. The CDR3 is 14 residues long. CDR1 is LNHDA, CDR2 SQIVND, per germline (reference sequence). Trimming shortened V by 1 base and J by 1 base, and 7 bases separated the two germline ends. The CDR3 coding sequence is TGTGCCAGTAGTATAGGTAAGGGGAACACTGAAGCTTTCTTT. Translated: CASSIGKGNTEAFF.

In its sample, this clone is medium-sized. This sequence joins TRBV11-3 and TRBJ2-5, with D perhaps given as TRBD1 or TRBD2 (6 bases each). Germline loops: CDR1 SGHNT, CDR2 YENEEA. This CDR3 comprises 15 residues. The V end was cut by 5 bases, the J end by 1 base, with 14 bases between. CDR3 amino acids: CASSPRGRGQETQYF. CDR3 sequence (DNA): TGTGCCAGCAGCCCCCGGGGGCGGGGCCAAGAGACCCAGTACTTC.

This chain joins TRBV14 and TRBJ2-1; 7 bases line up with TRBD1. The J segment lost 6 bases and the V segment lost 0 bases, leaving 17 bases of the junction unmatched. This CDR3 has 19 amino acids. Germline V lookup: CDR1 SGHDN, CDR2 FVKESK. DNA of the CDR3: TGTGCCAGCAGCCAAGATAAGGGGGCCGATGGGCAATGGGGCAATGAGCAGTTCTTC. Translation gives CASSQDKGADGQWGNEQFF.

This chain's CDR3 is CATSSLSSYNEQFF. Here the CDR3 DNA reads TGTGCCACCAGCAGCCTTAGCTCCTACAATGAGCAGTTCTTC. This chain links TRBV15 with TRBJ2-1; D is ambiguous. The V gene lost 3 bases and the J gene lost 0 bases, with 6 bases spanning the gap. The CDR3 contains 14 residues. CDR1 LNHNV and CDR2 YYDKDF come from the germline V gene (reference sequence). Supplemented by reference TRBV15 and TRBJ2-1, the full variable domain reads DAMVIQNPRYQVTQFGKPVTLSCSQTLNHNVMYWYQQKSSQAPKLLFHYYDKDFNNEADTPDNFQSRRPNTSFCFLDIRSPGLGDTAMYLCATSSLSSYNEQFFGPGTRLTVL.

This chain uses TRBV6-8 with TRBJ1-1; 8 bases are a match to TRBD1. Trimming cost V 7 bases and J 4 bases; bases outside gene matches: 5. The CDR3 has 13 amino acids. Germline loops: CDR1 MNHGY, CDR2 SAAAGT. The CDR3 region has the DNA TGTGCCAGCATCCATCAGGGGGCCACTGAAGCTTTCTTT. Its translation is CASIHQGATEAFF.

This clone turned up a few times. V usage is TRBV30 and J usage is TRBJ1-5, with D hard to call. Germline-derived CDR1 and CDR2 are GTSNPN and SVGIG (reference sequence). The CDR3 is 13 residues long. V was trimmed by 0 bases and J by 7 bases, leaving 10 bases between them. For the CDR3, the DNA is TGTGCCTGGAGTGTTGGGTTGGGACAGCCCCAGCATTTT. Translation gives CAWSVGLGQPQHF.

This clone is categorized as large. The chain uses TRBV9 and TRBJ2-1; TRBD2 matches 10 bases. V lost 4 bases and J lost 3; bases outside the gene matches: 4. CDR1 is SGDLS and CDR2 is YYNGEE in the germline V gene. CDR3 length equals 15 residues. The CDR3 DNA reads TGTGCCAGCAGCCCACAGCGGGAGGGCTACAATGAGCAGTTCTTC. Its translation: CASSPQREGYNEQFF.

CDR3 DNA sequence: TGTGCCAGCAGACCAATGGGTCAGAGGGACAATGAGCAGTTCTTC. As protein: CASRPMGQRDNEQFF. V and J are TRBV18 and TRBJ2-1, with D possibly matching TRBD2 (5 bases). Germline V gene lookup returns CDR1 KGHSH and CDR2 LQKENI. Deletions cut 8 bases from V and 5 bases from J, with 19 bases between. CDR3 length: 15 amino acids.

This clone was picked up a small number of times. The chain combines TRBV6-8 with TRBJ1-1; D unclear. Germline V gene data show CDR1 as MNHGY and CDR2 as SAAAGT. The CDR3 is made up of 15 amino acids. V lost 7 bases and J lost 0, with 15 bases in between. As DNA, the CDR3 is TGTGCCAGCAAACCCAGGCAGAAAATGAACACTGAAGCTTTCTTT. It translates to CASKPRQKMNTEAFF.

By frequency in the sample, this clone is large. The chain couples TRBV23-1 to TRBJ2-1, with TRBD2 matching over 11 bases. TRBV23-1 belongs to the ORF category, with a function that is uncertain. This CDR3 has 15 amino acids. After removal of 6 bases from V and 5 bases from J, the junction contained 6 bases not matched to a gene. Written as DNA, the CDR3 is TGCGCCAGCAGCCTGAGTAGCGGGAGGGACAATGAGCAGTTCTTC. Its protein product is CASSLSSGRDNEQFF.

CDR3 residues: CASSPTKTGYNSPLHF. In nucleotides, the CDR3 is TGTGCCAGCTCACCTACAAAGACAGGTTATAATTCACCCCTCCACTTT. This chain links TRBV18 with TRBJ1-6; D may be TRBD1 (6 bases). V lost 3 bases and J 4 bases, leaving 13 bases between the germline ends. The CDR3 loop spans 16 amino acids. Germline CDR1 reads KGHSH; CDR2 reads LQKENI.

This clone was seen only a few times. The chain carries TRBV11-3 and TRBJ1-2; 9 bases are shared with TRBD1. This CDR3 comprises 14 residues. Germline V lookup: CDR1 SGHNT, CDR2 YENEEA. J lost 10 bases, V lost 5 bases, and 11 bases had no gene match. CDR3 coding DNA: TGTGCCAGCAGCGCGGACAGGGGCCCTATTGACTACACCTTC. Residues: CASSADRGPIDYTF.

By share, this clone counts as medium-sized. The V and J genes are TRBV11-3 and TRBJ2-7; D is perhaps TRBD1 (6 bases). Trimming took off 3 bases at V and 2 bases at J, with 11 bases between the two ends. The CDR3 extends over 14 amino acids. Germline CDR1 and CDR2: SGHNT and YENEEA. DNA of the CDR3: TGTGCCAGCAGCTTCGGCAGGGGAGCCTACGAGCAGTACTTC. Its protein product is CASSFGRGAYEQYF.

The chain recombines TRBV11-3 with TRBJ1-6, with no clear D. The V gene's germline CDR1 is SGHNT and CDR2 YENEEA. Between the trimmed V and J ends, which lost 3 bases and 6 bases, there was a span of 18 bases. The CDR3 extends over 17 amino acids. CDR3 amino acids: CASSFSPPGIGNSPLHF. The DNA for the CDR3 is TGTGCCAGCAGCTTTTCTCCTCCGGGTATCGGTAATTCACCCCTCCACTTT.

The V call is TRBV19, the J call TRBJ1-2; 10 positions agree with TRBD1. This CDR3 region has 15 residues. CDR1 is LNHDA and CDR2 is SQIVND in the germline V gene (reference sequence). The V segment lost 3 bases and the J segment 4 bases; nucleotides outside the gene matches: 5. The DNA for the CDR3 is TGTGCCAGTAGTATCCCGGGACAGGGGACCTATGGCTACACCTTC. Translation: CASSIPGQGTYGYTF.

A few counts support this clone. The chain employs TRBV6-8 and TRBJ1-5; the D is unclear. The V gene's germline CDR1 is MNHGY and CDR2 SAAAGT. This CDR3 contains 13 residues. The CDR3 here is CATGGRADQPQHF. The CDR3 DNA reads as TGTGCAACTGGAGGGAGGGCTGATCAGCCCCAGCATTTT.